What follows are 29 T cell receptor beta chains derived from one specimen sequenced in a study of T cells in Graves' hyperthyroidism and ophthalmopathy. The TCR beta CDR3 regions underwent amplification using RNA transcripts as the source. The study used the HTBI primer set for a first-round RT-PCR of the TCR CDR3. TCRdb fed the multiplex PCR reads into MiXCR, producing one record per CDR3 protein. The sample shows almost 600,000 distinct CDR3 sequences, approximately 15% of them seen only once. Material for sequencing was blood. Source of these receptors: a woman aged 25-40 years with Graves' hyperthyroidism that later progressed to Graves' ophthalmopathy.

This clonotype was counted at least ten times. The rearrangement uses TRBV6-5 and TRBJ1-4; D unclear. The CDR3 is made up of 14 amino acids. V lost 0 bases and J lost 5, with 7 bases in between. In germline, CDR1 is MNHEY, CDR2 SVGAGI. The CDR3 DNA is TGTGCCAGCAGTTACTCGGTGTTAAATGAAAAACTGTTTTTT. Its protein product is CASSYSVLNEKLFF.

This clonotype was seen many times. V and J are TRBV5-1 and TRBJ2-1; D ambiguous. The germline CDR1 and CDR2 sequences are SGHRS and YFSETQ. This CDR3 region has 13 residues. The V and J ends lost 4 bases and 5 bases respectively, with 10 bases between them. CDR3 region: CASSVTVHNEQFF. Here the CDR3 DNA reads TGCGCCAGCAGCGTAACAGTCCACAATGAGCAGTTCTTC. Combining the CDR3 with reference TRBV5-1 and TRBJ2-1 gives the whole variable domain KAGVTQTPRYLIKTRGQQVTLSCSPISGHRSVSWYQQTPGQGLQFLFEYFSETQRNKGNFPGRFSGRQFSNSRSEMNVSTLELGDSALYLCASSVTVHNEQFFGPGTRLTVL.

This clonotype has more than one count but fewer than ten. The rearrangement uses TRBV5-1 and TRBJ1-2; D remains ambiguous. Deletions cut 1 base from V and 6 bases from J, with 22 bases between. CDR1 and CDR2 from the germline V gene are SGHRS and YFSETQ. The CDR3 is 17 amino acids. The CDR3 is CASSLSAGSPDRDGYTF. The CDR3 DNA follows: TGCGCCAGCAGCTTGTCGGCCGGGTCCCCCGATCGGGATGGCTACACCTTC.

The rearrangement uses TRBV14 and TRBJ2-1; 7 bases are shared with TRBD1. The V segment lost 0 bases and the J segment 1 base; nucleotides outside the gene matches: 15. Germline CDR1 SGHDN, CDR2 FVKESK. The CDR3 spans 20 residues. CDR3 protein: CASSQDLRQGRVWSYNEQFF. The DNA for the CDR3 is TGTGCCAGCAGCCAAGATCTCCGACAGGGTCGGGTTTGGTCCTACAATGAGCAGTTCTTC.

This clonotype appeared many times. The CDR3 loop reads CASSRRGSYNEQFF. CDR3 DNA: TGTGCCAGCAGTCGACGTGGGTCCTACAATGAGCAGTTCTTC. The chain couples TRBV27 to TRBJ2-1; D is ambiguous. CDR1 and CDR2 from the germline V gene are MNHEY and SMNVEV (reference sequence). The V and J ends lost 5 bases and 1 base respectively, with 9 bases between them. The CDR3 runs to 14 residues.

There are many counts of this clonotype. The chain recombines TRBV12-5 with TRBJ1-1; no firm D call. The CDR3 is made up of 13 amino acids. The germline V and J ends were trimmed by 1 base and 8 bases, with 11 bases remaining between them. Germline CDR1 reads LGHNT; CDR2 reads FRNRAP. The CDR3: CASGLATGREAFF. CDR3 sequence (DNA): TGTGCTAGTGGTTTGGCGACTGGGAGGGAAGCTTTCTTT.

This clonotype was recorded many times. The gene calls are TRBV19 and TRBJ2-1; 9 bases are shared with TRBD2. The CDR3 sequence is 14 residues long. With 3 bases clipped from V and 6 bases from J, the junction kept 3 bases outside the gene matches. CDR1 is LNHDA, CDR2 SQIVND, per germline (reference sequence). The chain's CDR3 is CASSIGREGNEQFF. CDR3 sequence (DNA): TGTGCCAGTAGTATTGGGCGGGAGGGCAATGAGCAGTTCTTC. The full variable domain, in which reference TRBV19 and TRBJ2-1 provide the parts outside the CDR3, is DGGITQSPKYLFRKEGQNVTLSCEQNLNHDAMYWYRQDPGQGLRLIYYSQIVNDFQKGDIAEGYSVSREKKESFPLTVTSAQKNPTAFYLCASSIGREGNEQFFGPGTRLTVL.

This clonotype came up many times. This chain connects TRBV7-2 to TRBJ1-3; weak D call: TRBD1 (6 bases). The CDR3 loop spans 14 amino acids. Trimming removed 8 bases at V and 4 bases at J, with 15 bases between. CDR1 and CDR2 from the germline V gene are SGHTA and FQGNSA. CDR3 nucleotides: TGTGCCAGCCAAAAGGACAGATCAGGAAACACCATATATTTT. Translating it yields CASQKDRSGNTIYF.

J is TRBJ2-1 and V is TRBV12-3 or TRBV12-4; unclear D gene. V lost 3 bases and J 8 bases, leaving 20 bases between the germline ends. CDR3 length: 16 residues. The CDR3 reads CASSFSGPRNTDEQFF. DNA for the CDR3: TGTGCCAGCAGTTTTTCCGGGCCCCGAAACACCGATGAGCAGTTCTTC.

There are a few counts of this clonotype. J is TRBJ2-5 and V is TRBV10-3; 9 bases match TRBD2. V shed 5 bases and J 1 base; nucleotides not matched to a gene: 5. CDR1 ENHRY and CDR2 SYGVKD come from the germline V gene. The CDR3 spans 15 residues. The CDR3 nucleotides are TGTGCCATCAGTACAGCGGGAGGTCCCCAAGAGACCCAGTACTTC. Amino acid sequence: CAISTAGGPQETQYF.

Ten or more counts support this clonotype. The J gene is TRBJ2-1, the V gene TRBV11-2; D remains unclear. In germline, CDR1 is SGHAT, CDR2 FQNNGV. This CDR3 contains 18 residues. Trimming removed 7 bases from V and 0 bases from J, with 22 bases in between. CDR3 sequence reads: CASIPIGGRFSSYNEQFF. The CDR3 nucleotides are TGTGCCAGCATCCCGATCGGCGGCCGCTTTAGCTCCTACAATGAGCAGTTCTTC. The whole variable domain, filled in from reference TRBV11-2 and TRBJ2-1, reads EAGVAQSPRYKIIEKRQSVAFWCNPISGHATLYWYQQILGQGPKLLIQFQNNGVVDDSQLPKDRFSAERLKGVDSTLKIQPAKLEDSAVYLCASIPIGGRFSSYNEQFFGPGTRLTVL.

The chain couples TRBV28 to TRBJ1-2; D not resolved. Germline V gene lookup returns CDR1 MDHEN and CDR2 SYDVKM. The CDR3 is made up of 12 amino acids. Deletions cut 5 bases from V and 5 bases from J, with 9 bases between. The CDR3 DNA sequence: TGTGCCAGCAGTACACCCTTTTATGGCTACACCTTC. It yields the protein CASSTPFYGYTF.

Ten or more counts support this clonotype. The genes are TRBV28 and TRBJ2-5; D possibly corresponds to TRBD2 (6 bases). Germline V gene lookup returns CDR1 MDHEN and CDR2 SYDVKM. This CDR3 region has 14 residues. V was trimmed by 6 bases and J by 0 bases, leaving 11 bases between them. The CDR3 protein is CASRGRSNQETQYF. The CDR3 DNA reads as TGTGCCAGCAGGGGGAGGAGTAACCAAGAGACCCAGTACTTC.

This clonotype was found many times. This rearrangement joins TRBV20-1 to TRBJ2-2; 11 bases line up with TRBD2. CDR1 DFQATT and CDR2 SNEGSKA come from the germline V gene (reference sequence). There are 18 residues in the CDR3. J gave up 4 bases and V 5 bases, and 15 bases lay outside the gene matches. CDR3: CSAGREASGRRTTGELFF. The CDR3 nucleotides read TGCAGTGCTGGGCGGGAGGCTAGCGGGAGGAGAACCACCGGGGAGCTGTTTTTT.

This clonotype was observed a handful of times. The chain recombines TRBV27 with TRBJ2-2, with D perhaps TRBD1 (5 bases). The germline gives CDR1 MNHEY, CDR2 SMNVEV (reference sequence). V was shortened by 7 bases and J by 2 bases, with 11 bases between the two germline ends. CDR3 length equals 14 residues. The CDR3 loop reads CASKGLTNTGELFF. The CDR3 region has the DNA TGTGCCAGCAAGGGGCTGACTAACACCGGGGAGCTGTTTTTT.

This clonotype was found many times. The chain employs TRBV27 and TRBJ1-1; 12 nucleotides line up with TRBD1. V was clipped by 5 bases and J by 4 bases; unmatched bases: 8. The CDR3 runs 16 residues. Germline-derived CDR1 and CDR2 are MNHEY and SMNVEV (reference sequence). CDR3 sequence: CASSTGTGGSGTEAFF. For the CDR3, the DNA is TGTGCCAGCAGTACCGGGACAGGGGGCAGCGGCACTGAAGCTTTCTTT.

This chain links TRBV12-5 with TRBJ2-7; 8 bases match TRBD2. The CDR3 has 16 residues. Trimming took 7 bases from V and 4 from J; bases not matched to a gene: 15. Germline CDR1 LGHNT, CDR2 FRNRAP. This chain's CDR3 is CASVLPGLAGRYEQYF. The DNA of the CDR3 is TGTGCTAGTGTCCTACCTGGACTAGCTGGAAGGTACGAGCAGTACTTC.

Ten or more counts support this clonotype. The genes are TRBV19 and TRBJ1-2, with a possible D match to TRBD1 (5 bases). This CDR3 is 14 amino acids long. Germline lookup yields CDR1 LNHDA and CDR2 SQIVND (reference sequence). Between the trimmed V and J ends, which lost 8 bases and 4 bases, there was a span of 17 bases. The CDR3, as DNA: TGTGCCAGTGGGGACGAGGGGATATTCTATGGCTACACCTTC. Translation gives CASGDEGIFYGYTF.

The V call is TRBV5-8, the J call TRBJ1-1, with D tentatively TRBD1 (5 bases). Trimming removed 4 bases from V and 2 bases from J, with 15 bases in between. The CDR3 is made up of 15 amino acids. From germline, CDR1 is SGHTS and CDR2 YDEGEE. The CDR3 is CASSPRSGHNTEAFF. In DNA, the CDR3 is TGTGCCAGCAGCCCACGCTCCGGACATAACACTGAAGCTTTCTTT. Complete variable domain (other parts from reference TRBV5-8 and TRBJ1-1): EAGVTQSPTHLIKTRGQQATLRCSPISGHTSVYWYQQALGLGLQFLLWYDEGEERNRGNFPPRFSGRQFPNYSSELNVNALELEDSALYLCASSPRSGHNTEAFFGQGTRLTVV.

This clonotype occurred a few times. The gene calls are TRBV20-1 and TRBJ2-5, with 14 bases lining up with TRBD2. The junction had 11 bases not matched to a gene; V was cut back by 2 bases and J by 0 bases. This CDR3 has 19 amino acids. Germline V gene sequence: CDR1 DFQATT, CDR2 SNEGSKA (reference sequence). The CDR3 bases are TGCAGTGCTAGACCTGGACTAGCGGGAGGCCAGAAGTACCAAGAGACCCAGTACTTC. Translation: CSARPGLAGGQKYQETQYF.

As for this clonotype: The junction differs from germline at one of its ends, possibly a read error. The V call is TRBV5-1, the J call TRBJ2-3, with D possibly being TRBD2 (6 bases). Germline CDR1 and CDR2: SGHRS and YFSETQ. The CDR3 is 16 amino acids. CDR3 coding DNA: TGCGCCAGCAGCCCCGCGGGGCCATCAAGCACAAATACGCAGTATTTT. Amino acid sequence: CASSPAGPSSTNTQYF.

This clonotype was detected ten times or more. The chain couples TRBV3-1 to TRBJ1-2, with D possibly matching TRBD1 (6 bases). V lost 0 bases and J 4 bases, leaving 9 bases between the germline ends. The CDR3 runs to 14 residues. CDR1 LGHDT and CDR2 YNNKEL come from the germline V gene (reference sequence). This CDR3 reads CASSQEVTGYGYTF. The DNA for the CDR3 is TGTGCCAGCAGCCAAGAGGTGACAGGCTATGGCTACACCTTC.

This clonotype was recorded many times. J is TRBJ2-1 and V is TRBV20-1; no clear D. This CDR3 region has 14 residues. The V gene's germline CDR1 is DFQATT and CDR2 SNEGSKA (reference sequence). The V and J ends lost 3 bases and 0 bases respectively, with 9 bases between them. CDR3 bases: TGCAGTGCTAGTTTACTTAGCTCCTACAATGAGCAGTTCTTC. Its protein product is CSASLLSSYNEQFF.

This clonotype was seen at least ten times. This chain links TRBV20-1 with TRBJ2-1; no reliable D call. Trimming left V 3 bases short and J 2 bases short, with 5 bases between. Germline lookup yields CDR1 DFQATT and CDR2 SNEGSKA (reference sequence). The CDR3 totals 12 residues. This CDR3 is CSARGTYNEQFF. The CDR3 DNA reads as TGCAGTGCTAGGGGGACCTACAATGAGCAGTTCTTC.

The V call is TRBV28, the J call TRBJ2-7; 11 bases fit TRBD2. This CDR3 is 13 amino acids long. J was trimmed by 3 bases and V by 10 bases; bases with no gene match: 5. The germline V gene encodes CDR1 MDHEN and CDR2 SYDVKM. For the CDR3, the DNA is TGTGCCACACTAGCGGGAGACGTCTACGAGCAGTACTTC. It encodes CATLAGDVYEQYF.

Here the CDR3 reads CASSPEQGFGYGYTF. The CDR3 DNA is TGTGCCAGCTCACCGGAACAGGGGTTTGGCTATGGCTACACCTTC. The V and J genes are TRBV18 and TRBJ1-2, with 7 positions matching TRBD1. This CDR3 comprises 15 residues. The trim removed 3 bases at V and 4 bases at J, leaving 8 bases unmatched. Germline V gene sequence: CDR1 KGHSH, CDR2 LQKENI.

This clonotype was seen only a few times. Just one base apart from a much larger clone, this may be a read error. In this CDR3 the conserved last residue, phenylalanine or tryptophan, is missing, so a read error is likely. The chain recombines TRBV11-2 with TRBJ2-7; 9 bases line up with TRBD1. Germline CDR1 reads SGHAT; CDR2 reads FQNNGV. The ends lost 1 base at V and 3 bases at J; junction bases unmatched: 4. There are 15 residues in the CDR3. The CDR3 reads CASSLGDRDYYEQYS. The CDR3 bases are TGTGCCAGCAGCTTAGGGGACAGGGATTACTACGAGCAGTACTCC.

This clonotype occurred many times. This rearrangement joins TRBV11-3 to TRBJ1-2; D remains ambiguous. Per germline, CDR1 SGHNT and CDR2 YENEEA. CDR3 length equals 13 residues. V lost 6 bases, J lost 4 bases, and 12 bases lay in between. CDR3 nucleotides: TGTGCCAGCAGGGATGGGCGGACCTATGGCTACACCTTC. Protein: CASRDGRTYGYTF. The entire variable domain, with the rest obtained from reference TRBV11-3 and TRBJ1-2, is as follows: EAGVVQSPRYKIIEKKQPVAFWCNPISGHNTLYWYLQNLGQGPELLIRYENEEAVDDSQLPKDRFSAERLKGVDSTLKIQPAELGDSAVYLCASRDGRTYGYTFGSGTRLTVV.

This clonotype was observed at least ten times. The CDR3 DNA reads TGCAGTGCCCCCGGACAGGAGCAGGGCGGCTACACCTTC. Encoded protein: CSAPGQEQGGYTF. V is TRBV20-1 and J is TRBJ1-2; 7 nucleotides agree with TRBD1. J lost 8 bases, V lost 6 bases, and 12 bases had no gene match. Germline V gene lookup returns CDR1 DFQATT and CDR2 SNEGSKA (reference sequence). This CDR3 is built from 13 residues.